This TCR beta chain is drawn from a study of blood T cell repertoires in COVID-19. V was pared by 3 bases and J by 0 bases, with 12 bases of the junction left unmatched. Germline V lookup: CDR1 KGHSH, CDR2 LQKENI. CDR3 length: 19 residues. Using immunoSEQ multiplex PCR, the repertoire was profiled, and TCRdb retains in-frame clones only, with some absent. Of 410,000 or so clones listed, 75% to 90% were seen once; the top ten hold around 1.4%. The sequenced material came from peripheral blood. This TCR was recovered from a woman younger than 45 with active or convalescent COVID-19. V gene TRBV18 combines with J gene TRBJ1-4; 8 positions agree with TRBD1. CDR3 region: CASSPIDRGIGSTNEKLFF. The DNA of the CDR3 is TGTGCCAGCTCACCCATTGACAGGGGCATCGGGTCAACTAATGAAAAACTGTTTTTT.